This T cell receptor beta chain emerged from a study of Ad26.COV2.S vaccination and SARS-CoV-2 variants. Study-level points and caveats: The authors reported substantial breadth in spike-specific CD8+ and CD4+ T cell responses after vaccination.

The CDR3 extends over 14 amino acids. The germline CDR1 and CDR2 sequences are LNHDA and SQIVND (reference sequence). Losses at the gene ends were 9 bases for V and 0 bases for J; bases not matched to a gene: 5. To note about this clone: Its matching antigen is unknown.

Generated by immunoSEQ multiplex PCR, the TCRdb table keeps only in-frame clones and is missing some. The profile shows 350,000 to 450,000 clones, 89% of them singletons. Treatment noted: 15 to 20 received Ad26.COV2.S at low or high dose, single or two shots; 5 received placebo; per-sample allocation not given. The investigators took samples on day 63 after the first vaccine or placebo injection. The starting material was peripheral blood, obtained in a trial of Ad26.COV2.S vaccine versus placebo. This sequence joins TRBV19 and TRBJ1-5; 7 nucleotides align to TRBD1. The sequence was collected from a person aged 18-65 years who received the Ad26.COV2.S COVID-19 vaccine or a placebo. Written as DNA, the CDR3 is TGTGCCAGCGGGACAGCATATAGCAATCAGCCCCAGCATTTT. This translates into CASGTAYSNQPQHF. The full variable domain, in which reference TRBV19 and TRBJ1-5 provide the parts outside the CDR3, is DGGITQSPKYLFRKEGQNVTLSCEQNLNHDAMYWYRQDPGQGLRLIYYSQIVNDFQKGDIAEGYSVSREKKESFPLTVTSAQKNPTAFYLCASGTAYSNQPQHFGDGTRLSIL.